The sample holds a few counts of the clone carrying this T cell receptor (beta chain). As yet, its antigen is unknown. The data originate from a study of T cell repertoires in cytomegalovirus infection. About the study: Well-studied HLA-B-restricted CMV epitopes were used in the study alongside recently identified HLA-C-restricted ones. General observations from the study: Cumulative public TCR beta family frequency identified CMV carriers with the relevant HLA.

TCRdb reprocessed the reads via MiXCR and lists one record per CDR3 protein. The sample shows around 750,000 distinct CDR3 sequences, approximately 32% of them seen only once. The starting material was cultured CD8+ T cells from PBMCs, obtained from culture after CMV antigen stimulation. The TCR was taken from a human donor in good health (CMV status not recorded). Some clones in this sample may be carry-over from other donors' samples.

CDR3: CASSGLEGLNTEAFF. CDR3 coding DNA: TGTGCCAGCAGTGGTTTAGAGGGGTTGAACACTGAAGCTTTCTTT. The gene calls are TRBV6-1 and TRBJ1-1; a weak D match, TRBD1 (5 bases). V dropped 4 bases and J dropped 0 bases, with 12 bases sitting between them. The V gene's germline CDR1 is MNHNS and CDR2 SASEGT. The CDR3 spans 15 residues.